A single sample gave rise to the 21 T cell receptor beta chains below, sequenced in a study of OX40 agonist ivuxolimab in advanced cancers. Assay used: immunoSEQ multiplex PCR; TCRdb lists only in-frame clones, some missing. The repertoire has roughly 30,000 clones, less than 90% of them found once; the top ten carry under 30%. The sample was CD4+ or CD8+ T cells sorted from blood, taken in a trial of the OX40 agonist ivuxolimab. The receptor source for this set is an adult with an advanced solid tumor such as melanoma, head and neck, liver or kidney cancer.

Concerning this clone itself: Germline and junction disagree at one end, which may indicate a read error. In nucleotides, the CDR3 is TGTGCCAGCAGCTCGTGGACAGACTTCTACGAGCAGTACTTC. It is translated as CASSSWTDFYEQYF. The rearrangement joins TRBV5-3 to TRBJ2-7; D perhaps matches TRBD1 (6 bases). TRBV5-3 falls under the ORF class, with uncertain function. The CDR3 has 14 residues.

The chain employs TRBV9 and TRBJ2-3; no reliable D call. The V end was cut by 3 bases, the J end by 9 bases, with 5 bases between. The CDR3 spans 10 residues. Germline loops: CDR1 SGDLS, CDR2 YYNGEE. CDR3 sequence reads: CASSGLTQYF. CDR3 coding DNA: TGTGCCAGCAGCGGTCTAACGCAGTATTTT.

The CDR3 DNA sequence: TGCAGCGTTGATCCACTAGCGGGCACCGGGGAGCTGTTTTTT. Protein product: CSVDPLAGTGELFF. The chain joins TRBV29-1 to TRBJ2-2; TRBD2 matches at 9 bases. The V segment lost 3 bases and the J segment 4 bases; nucleotides outside the gene matches: 3. Germline V gene sequence: CDR1 SQVTM, CDR2 ANQGSEA. There are 14 residues in the CDR3.

The chain joins TRBV9 to TRBJ1-1; D call uncertain. Trimming cost V 4 bases and J 2 bases, with 6 bases left between them. CDR1 and CDR2 (germline): SGDLS, YYNGEE. This CDR3 is built from 12 residues. CDR3 in amino acids: CASSKYNTEAFF. The CDR3 nucleotides read TGTGCCAGCAGCAAATACAACACTGAAGCTTTCTTT.

The J gene is TRBJ2-6, the V gene TRBV5-1; no clear D. Trimming stripped 1 base from V and 3 bases from J, with 8 bases between. The V gene's germline CDR1 is SGHRS and CDR2 YFSETQ. CDR3 size: 15 residues. The CDR3 sequence is CASSLFWVGANVLTF. As DNA, the CDR3 is TGCGCCAGCAGCTTGTTTTGGGTTGGGGCCAACGTCCTGACTTTC.

In DNA, the CDR3 is TGCAGCGTGAGGTTTCTGGACCAAATGGGAGATACGCAGTATTTT. Encoded protein: CSVRFLDQMGDTQYF. This rearrangement joins TRBV29-1 to TRBJ2-3, with D unresolved. CDR3 length: 15 amino acids. V was pared by 6 bases and J by 5 bases, with 21 bases between. CDR1 is SQVTM, CDR2 ANQGSEA, per germline.

The CDR3 sequence is CASSPMRGLAGDYEQYF. Written as DNA, the CDR3 is TGTGCCAGCAGTCCTATGCGCGGACTAGCGGGAGACTACGAGCAGTACTTC. The chain links TRBV28 to TRBJ2-7; TRBD2 matches 13 bases. This CDR3 is built from 17 residues. After removal of 5 bases from V and 3 bases from J, the junction contained 10 bases not matched to a gene. Looked up from germline, CDR1 is MDHEN and CDR2 is SYDVKM. Complete variable domain (other parts from reference TRBV28 and TRBJ2-7): DVKVTQSSRYLVKRTGEKVFLECVQDMDHENMFWYRQDPGLGLRLIYFSYDVKMKEKGDIPEGYSVSREKKERFSLILESASTNQTSMYLCASSPMRGLAGDYEQYFGPGTRLTVT.

The rearrangement links TRBV30 to TRBJ1-5; possibly TRBD1 for D (5 bases). Germline CDR1 reads GTSNPN; CDR2 reads SVGIG (reference sequence). V lost 1 base to trimming and J lost 7 bases, with 11 bases between them. The CDR3 is 13 amino acids. The CDR3 DNA reads TGTGCCTGGAGTGAGGCAGGGCACCAGCCCCAGCATTTT. Protein: CAWSEAGHQPQHF.

The chain joins TRBV19 to TRBJ2-3; tentatively, D is TRBD2 (6 bases). The CDR3 is 14 amino acids. V was trimmed by 3 bases and J by 6 bases, leaving 13 bases between them. Per the germline V gene, CDR1 is LNHDA and CDR2 is SQIVND (reference sequence). The CDR3 DNA sequence: TGTGCCAGTAGTATCCGAAACCGGGGGGATACGCAGTATTTT. This gives the protein CASSIRNRGDTQYF.

The chain couples TRBV5-1 to TRBJ2-7; the D is unclear. The CDR3 loop spans 12 amino acids. V lost 4 bases, J lost 4 bases, and 9 bases lay in between. Germline V gives CDR1 SGHRS, CDR2 YFSETQ. The chain's CDR3 is CASSGRFYEQYF. CDR3 sequence (DNA): TGCGCCAGCAGCGGAAGATTTTACGAGCAGTACTTC. The whole variable domain, filled in from reference TRBV5-1 and TRBJ2-7, reads KAGVTQTPRYLIKTRGQQVTLSCSPISGHRSVSWYQQTPGQGLQFLFEYFSETQRNKGNFPGRFSGRQFSNSRSEMNVSTLELGDSALYLCASSGRFYEQYFGPGTRLTVT.

The V and J genes are TRBV19 and TRBJ1-6, with D possibly TRBD1 on 5 matching bases. The ends were cut back, 3 bases at V and 2 bases at J, with 8 bases in the middle. Germline CDR1 LNHDA, CDR2 SQIVND (reference sequence). This CDR3 has 15 amino acids. The CDR3 bases are TGTGCCAGTAGTATTGGGGCAGCCTATAATTCACCCCTCCACTTT. It is translated as CASSIGAAYNSPLHF. Combining the CDR3 with reference TRBV19 and TRBJ1-6 gives the whole variable domain DGGITQSPKYLFRKEGQNVTLSCEQNLNHDAMYWYRQDPGQGLRLIYYSQIVNDFQKGDIAEGYSVSREKKESFPLTVTSAQKNPTAFYLCASSIGAAYNSPLHFGNGTRLTVT.

The V call is TRBV19, the J call TRBJ2-7; 7 bases line up with TRBD2. Germline loops: CDR1 LNHDA, CDR2 SQIVND (reference sequence). V shed 5 bases, J shed 4 bases, and the junction held 5 bases outside the gene matches. The CDR3 covers 13 residues. CDR3 nucleotides: TGTGCCAGTAGTTGGGACTACCAATACGAGCAGTACTTC. This codes for CASSWDYQYEQYF.

The V gene is TRBV5-6, the J gene TRBJ2-5; TRBD1 aligns across 10 bases. CDR1 is SGHDT, CDR2 YYEEEE, per germline. The CDR3 covers 14 residues. The trim removed 3 bases at V and 4 bases at J, leaving 3 bases unmatched. Here the CDR3 DNA reads TGTGCCAGCAGCTACGGGACAGGGGTAGAGACCCAGTACTTC. Translated: CASSYGTGVETQYF.

The chain carries TRBV6-1 and TRBJ1-5; maybe TRBD1 (6 bases). The CDR3 has 12 amino acids. CDR1 and CDR2 from the germline V gene are MNHNS and SASEGT. Trimming removed 0 bases at V and 16 bases at J, with 13 bases between. The CDR3 DNA sequence: TGTGCCAGCAGTGAAGCAGTCAAGGGACATCATTTT. The encoded protein is CASSEAVKGHHF.

The chain has TRBV6-1 and TRBJ2-7, with D unresolved. Trimming took 0 bases from V and 3 from J, leaving 6 bases between them. Germline V gives CDR1 MNHNS, CDR2 SASEGT. This CDR3 is 13 amino acids long. For the CDR3, the DNA is TGTGCCAGCAGTGAAGCATTTTACTACGAGCAGTACTTC. It is translated as CASSEAFYYEQYF.

V is TRBV10-3 and J is TRBJ1-2; no reliable D call. V was pared by 3 bases and J by 0 bases, with 8 bases between. Germline V lookup: CDR1 ENHRY, CDR2 SYGVKD. The CDR3 length is 14 residues. The chain's CDR3 is CAISDPISNYGYTF. The CDR3 nucleotides read TGTGCCATCAGTGACCCGATCTCTAACTATGGCTACACCTTC.

The rearrangement links TRBV11-2 to TRBJ2-7; TRBD2 aligns across 7 bases. From germline, CDR1 is SGHAT and CDR2 FQNNGV. This CDR3 spans 14 amino acids. V gave up 2 bases and J gave up 5 bases; unmatched junction bases: 6. CDR3 coding DNA: TGTGCCAGCAGCTTAACTCGACTAGCCCACGAGCAGTACTTC. This gives the protein CASSLTRLAHEQYF.

The chain recombines TRBV14 with TRBJ1-4; D unclear. Trimming removed 1 base at V and 7 bases at J, with 7 bases between. Germline assignment: CDR1 SGHDN and CDR2 FVKESK. The CDR3 is 13 residues long. CDR3: CASSQVWFEKLFF. CDR3 in DNA: TGTGCCAGCAGCCAAGTGTGGTTTGAAAAACTGTTTTTT. Based on the CDR3 plus reference TRBV14 and TRBJ1-4, the full variable domain is EAGVTQFPSHSVIEKGQTVTLRCDPISGHDNLYWYRRVMGKEIKFLLHFVKESKQDESGMPNNRFLAERTGGTYSTLKVQPAELEDSGVYFCASSQVWFEKLFFGSGTQLSVL.

The sample holds one count of this clone. The chain uses TRBV30 and TRBJ2-1; 11 nucleotides agree with TRBD2. Germline V gene data show CDR1 as GTSNPN and CDR2 as SVGIG (reference sequence). This CDR3 has 14 residues. Trimming took 4 bases from V and 4 from J; bases not matched to a gene: 3. The CDR3: CAWIGTSGYNEQFF. CDR3 in DNA: TGTGCCTGGATAGGGACTAGCGGTTACAATGAGCAGTTCTTC.

The chain is built from TRBV6-6 and TRBJ1-2; 7 bases line up with TRBD1. Unmatched junction bases numbered 12, after V lost 2 bases and J lost 6 bases. CDR1 is MNHNY and CDR2 is SVGAGI in the germline V gene (reference sequence). This CDR3 has 16 amino acids. The CDR3 spells CASSYPAPDRSHGYTF. The CDR3 DNA reads TGTGCCAGCAGTTACCCGGCGCCGGACAGGAGTCATGGCTACACCTTC.

V and J are TRBV30 and TRBJ1-4; 11 nucleotides align to TRBD1. CDR3 length equals 14 residues. The V segment lost 4 bases and the J segment 7 bases; nucleotides outside the gene matches: 5. Per the germline V gene, CDR1 is GTSNPN and CDR2 is SVGIG (reference sequence). The CDR3 is CAWIGQGAGEKLFF. The CDR3 DNA follows: TGTGCCTGGATTGGACAGGGGGCGGGTGAAAAACTGTTTTTT. Combining the CDR3 with reference TRBV30 and TRBJ1-4 gives the whole variable domain SQTIHQWPATLVQPVGSPLSLECTVEGTSNPNLYWYRQAAGRGLQLLFYSVGIGQISSEVPQNLSASRPQDRQFILSSKKLLLSDSGFYLCAWIGQGAGEKLFFGSGTQLSVL.